The rows below give T cell receptor beta chains drawn from one sample of a study of human T cells and chemical hapten exposure. TCRdb recomputed calls from the RACE reads with MiXCR, one row per CDR3 protein. Of over 65,000 distinct CDR3 sequences listed, about 9.9% were seen once; the top ten hold roughly 1.6%. The specimen comprised whole blood, sampled in connection with sensitization to the hapten diphenylcyclopropenone (DPC). Receptors originate from a man younger than 30 with alopecia areata. Some clones in this sample may be carry-over from other donors' samples. Both conserved end residues are part of each CDR3. A D gene is named only where the DNA matches it firmly. Rows may omit the clone size; those that give it use once, few, many or a size class.

V	J	D	size	DNA	CDR3
TRBV5-6	TRBJ1-1	TRBD1	many	TGTGCCAGCATCCTGACAGGGGCCCATGCTCGGAACACTGAAGCTTTCTTT	CASILTGAHARNTEAFF
TRBV2	TRBJ2-2	-	few	TGTGCCAGCAGTACCACCTCCACCGGGGAGCTGTTTTTT	CASSTTSTGELFF
TRBV6-6	TRBJ1-1	TRBD1	many	TGTGCCAGCAGTCCGTACGACAGGGACACTGAAGCTTTCTTT	CASSPYDRDTEAFF
TRBV6-2/TRBV6-3	TRBJ2-6	-	many	TGTGCCAGCAGCCCGTACTCTGGGGCCAACGTCCTGACTTTC	CASSPYSGANVLTF
TRBV6-6	TRBJ2-1	TRBD2	-	TGTGCCAGTGGACTAGCGGGGGGCTACAATGAGCAGTTCTTC	CASGLAGGYNEQFF
TRBV15	TRBJ2-5	-	-	TGTGCCACCAGCAGAGGGGGGGTAATAGACGAGACCCAGTACTTC	CATSRGGVIDETQYF
TRBV6-6	TRBJ2-3	-	few	TGTGCCAGCAGTTACTCGCCTTTGGCCAGAACTAGCACAGATACGCAGTATTTT	CASSYSPLARTSTDTQYF
TRBV29-1	TRBJ2-1	TRBD1	many	TGCAGCGGGGCCGGGACAGGGTTAGACAATGAGCAGTTCTTC	CSGAGTGLDNEQFF
TRBV6-2/TRBV6-3	TRBJ1-5	TRBD1	-	TGTGCCAGCAGCGAGGACAGGGAATGGCAGCCCCAGCATTTT	CASSEDREWQPQHF
TRBV28	TRBJ1-5	-	-	TGTGCCAGCAGCCCACACGCCAGGGGCAATCAGCCCCAGCATTTT	CASSPHARGNQPQHF
TRBV7-2	TRBJ2-1	-	-	TGTGCCAGCAGCTTAGCTCCCCGGGGGGAGCAGTTCTTC	CASSLAPRGEQFF